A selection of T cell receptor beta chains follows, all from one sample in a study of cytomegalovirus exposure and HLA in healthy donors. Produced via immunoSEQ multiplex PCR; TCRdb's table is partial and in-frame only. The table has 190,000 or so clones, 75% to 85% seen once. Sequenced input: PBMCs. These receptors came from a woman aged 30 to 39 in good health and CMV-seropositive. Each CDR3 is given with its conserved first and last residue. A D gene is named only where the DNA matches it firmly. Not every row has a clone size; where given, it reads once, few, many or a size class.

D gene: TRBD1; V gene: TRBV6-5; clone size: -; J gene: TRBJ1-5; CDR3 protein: CASRDGQVSNQPQHF; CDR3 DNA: TGTGCCAGCAGAGACGGACAGGTTAGCAATCAGCCCCAGCATTTT
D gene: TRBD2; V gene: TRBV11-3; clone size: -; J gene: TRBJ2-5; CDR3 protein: CASSFGLAGEGETQYF; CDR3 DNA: TGTGCCAGCAGCTTTGGGCTAGCGGGAGAGGGAGAGACCCAGTACTTC
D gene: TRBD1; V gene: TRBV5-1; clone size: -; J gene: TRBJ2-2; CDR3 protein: CASSPGTGIAGELFF; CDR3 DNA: TGCGCCAGCAGCCCCGGGACAGGGATTGCCGGGGAGCTGTTTTTT
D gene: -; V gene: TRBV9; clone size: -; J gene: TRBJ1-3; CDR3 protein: CASSVAGAVDTIYF; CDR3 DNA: TGTGCCAGCAGCGTAGCGGGAGCTGTGGACACCATATATTTT
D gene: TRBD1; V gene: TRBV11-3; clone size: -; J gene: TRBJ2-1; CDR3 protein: CASSLGGQGVDEQFF; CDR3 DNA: TGTGCCAGCAGCTTAGGGGGACAGGGGGTCGATGAGCAGTTCTTC
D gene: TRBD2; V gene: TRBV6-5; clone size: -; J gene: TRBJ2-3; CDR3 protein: CASSYTSGSLVDTQYF; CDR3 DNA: TGTGCCAGCAGTTACACTAGCGGGAGTTTGGTGGATACGCAGTATTTT
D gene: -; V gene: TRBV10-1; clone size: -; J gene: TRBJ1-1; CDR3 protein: CASSDGQGSRRAFF; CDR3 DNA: TGCGCCAGCAGTGATGGCCAGGGGAGTCGTCGGGCTTTCTTT
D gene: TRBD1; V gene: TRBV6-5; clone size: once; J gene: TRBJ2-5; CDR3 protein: CASSLGAGGQETQYF; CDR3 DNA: TGTGCCAGCAGCCTAGGGGCAGGGGGCCAAGAGACCCAGTACTTC
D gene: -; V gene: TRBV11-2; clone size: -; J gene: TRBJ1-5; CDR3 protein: CASSGGPNQPQHF; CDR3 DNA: TGTGCCAGCAGCGGGGGCCCCAATCAGCCCCAGCATTTT
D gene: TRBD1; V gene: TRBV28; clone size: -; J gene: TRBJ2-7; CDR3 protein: CASGGQVKIYEQYF; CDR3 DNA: TGTGCCAGCGGTGGACAGGTAAAGATTTACGAGCAGTACTTC
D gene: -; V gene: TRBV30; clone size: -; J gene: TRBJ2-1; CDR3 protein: CAWRGQGLAGYNEQFF; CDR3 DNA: TGTGCCTGGAGGGGACAGGGGCTAGCGGGGTACAATGAGCAGTTCTTC
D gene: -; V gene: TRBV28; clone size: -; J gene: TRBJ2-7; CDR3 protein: CASRGRWEQYF; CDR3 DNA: TGTGCCAGCAGGGGCCGTTGGGAGCAGTACTTC
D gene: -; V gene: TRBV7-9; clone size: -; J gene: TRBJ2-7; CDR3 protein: CASSLTGKLYEQYF; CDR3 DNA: TGTGCCAGCAGTTTGACTGGCAAACTCTACGAGCAGTACTTC
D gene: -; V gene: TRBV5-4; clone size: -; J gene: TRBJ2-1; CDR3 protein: CASSLGGSTHRNEQFF; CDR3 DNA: TGTGCCAGCAGCTTGGGGGGCAGCACACACCGGAATGAGCAGTTCTTC
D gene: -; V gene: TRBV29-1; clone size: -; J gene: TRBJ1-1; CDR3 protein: CSAAGGGNTEAFF; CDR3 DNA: TGCAGCGCGGCTGGGGGGGGGAACACTGAAGCTTTCTTT
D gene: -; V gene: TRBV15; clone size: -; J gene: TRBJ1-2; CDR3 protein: CATSYKSGPGGYTF; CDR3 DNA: TGTGCCACCAGCTACAAATCCGGGCCGGGAGGCTACACCTTC
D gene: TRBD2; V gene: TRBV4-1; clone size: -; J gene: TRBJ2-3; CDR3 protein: CASSQDLAGYSTDTQYF; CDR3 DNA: TGCGCCAGCAGCCAAGACCTAGCGGGGTACAGCACAGATACGCAGTATTTT
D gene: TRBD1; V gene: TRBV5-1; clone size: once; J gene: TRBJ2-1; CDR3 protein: CASSSRPGQGADEQFF; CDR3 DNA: TGCGCCAGCAGCTCGAGACCGGGACAGGGGGCCGATGAGCAGTTCTTC
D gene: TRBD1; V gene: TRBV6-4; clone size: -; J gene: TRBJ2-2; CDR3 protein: CASSDQGQVGGELFF; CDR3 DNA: TGTGCCAGCAGTGACCAGGGACAGGTTGGCGGGGAGCTGTTTTTT
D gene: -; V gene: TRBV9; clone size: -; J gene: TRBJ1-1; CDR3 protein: CASRGGLNTEAFF; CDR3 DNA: TGTGCCAGCAGGGGAGGATTGAACACTGAAGCTTTCTTT
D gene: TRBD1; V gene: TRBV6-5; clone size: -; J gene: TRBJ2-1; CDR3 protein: CASKTGTGPLQFF; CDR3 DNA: TGTGCCAGCAAAACCGGGACAGGGCCACTGCAGTTCTTC
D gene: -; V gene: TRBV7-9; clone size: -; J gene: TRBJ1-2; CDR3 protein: CASSLNQGLSGYTF; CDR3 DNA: TGTGCCAGCAGCTTGAATCAGGGTCTTTCGGGCTACACCTTC
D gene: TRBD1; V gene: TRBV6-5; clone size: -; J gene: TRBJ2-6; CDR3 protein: CASSLRDRESVLTF; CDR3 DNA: TGTGCCAGCAGTTTACGGGACAGGGAGTCCGTCCTGACTTTC
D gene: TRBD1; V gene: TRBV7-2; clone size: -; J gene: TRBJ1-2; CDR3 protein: CASSRGGTVYGYTF; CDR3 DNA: TGTGCCAGCAGCCGTGGGGGGACAGTTTATGGCTACACCTTC
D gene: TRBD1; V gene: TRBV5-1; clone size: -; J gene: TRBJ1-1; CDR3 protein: CASRGGQGTTEAFF; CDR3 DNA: TGCGCCAGCAGGGGTGGACAGGGAACCACTGAAGCTTTCTTT
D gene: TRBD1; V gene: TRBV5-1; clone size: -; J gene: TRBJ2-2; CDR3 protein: CASETGDYGELFF; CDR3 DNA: TGCGCCAGCGAGACAGGGGATTATGGGGAGCTGTTTTTT
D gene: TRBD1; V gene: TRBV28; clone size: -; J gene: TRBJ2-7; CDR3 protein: CASSKGQEFYEQYF; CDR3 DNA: TGTGCCAGCAGTAAGGGACAGGAGTTCTACGAGCAGTACTTC
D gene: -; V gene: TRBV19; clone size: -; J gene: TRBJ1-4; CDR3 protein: CASGLTDEKLFF; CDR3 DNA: TGTGCCAGTGGGCTTACCGATGAAAAACTGTTTTTT
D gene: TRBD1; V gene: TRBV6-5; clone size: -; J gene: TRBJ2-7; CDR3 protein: CASSQGQGSLYEQYF; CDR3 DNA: TGTGCCAGCAGCCAGGGACAGGGGAGTCTCTACGAGCAGTACTTC
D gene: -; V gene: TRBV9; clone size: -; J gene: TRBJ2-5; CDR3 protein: CASTPWGGQETQYF; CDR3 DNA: TGTGCCAGCACTCCCTGGGGCGGTCAAGAGACCCAGTACTTC
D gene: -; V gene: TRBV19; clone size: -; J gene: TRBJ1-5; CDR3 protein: CASRSTYRVTNQPQHF; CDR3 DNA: TGTGCCAGTAGATCGACCTACAGGGTTACCAATCAGCCCCAGCATTTT
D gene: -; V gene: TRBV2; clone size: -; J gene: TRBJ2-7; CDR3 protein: CASLLTSEQYF; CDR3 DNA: TGTGCCAGCCTTCTCACCAGCGAGCAGTACTTC
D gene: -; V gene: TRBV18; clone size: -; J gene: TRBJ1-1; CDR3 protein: CASSQGLRGTEAFF; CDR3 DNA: TGTGCCAGCTCACAAGGGCTCCGGGGCACTGAAGCTTTCTTT
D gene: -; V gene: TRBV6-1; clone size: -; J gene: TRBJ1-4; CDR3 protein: CASSDPWTGTTNEKLFF; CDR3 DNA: TGTGCCAGCAGTGATCCCTGGACGGGGACAACTAATGAAAAACTGTTTTTT
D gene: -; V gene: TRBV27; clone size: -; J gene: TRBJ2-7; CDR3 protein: CASSQGHSYEQYF; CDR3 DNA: TGTGCCAGCAGTCAGGGGCACTCCTACGAGCAGTACTTC
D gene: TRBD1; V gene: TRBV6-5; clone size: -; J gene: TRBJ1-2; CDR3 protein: CASSSTGAGGYTF; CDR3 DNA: TGTGCCAGCAGTTCTACAGGGGCAGGTGGCTACACCTTC
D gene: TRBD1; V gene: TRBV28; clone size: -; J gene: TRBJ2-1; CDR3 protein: CASRWGQGVPNEQFF; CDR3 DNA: TGTGCCAGCAGATGGGGGCAGGGGGTTCCGAATGAGCAGTTCTTC
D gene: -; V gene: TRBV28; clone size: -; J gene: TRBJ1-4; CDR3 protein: CASIPRGWGEKLFF; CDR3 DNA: TGTGCCAGCATCCCTCGGGGGTGGGGAGAAAAACTGTTTTTT
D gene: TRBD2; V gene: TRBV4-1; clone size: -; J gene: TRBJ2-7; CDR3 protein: CASSQEPTSGRALTYEQYF; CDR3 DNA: TGCGCCAGCAGCCAAGAACCGACTAGCGGGAGGGCCCTTACCTACGAGCAGTACTTC
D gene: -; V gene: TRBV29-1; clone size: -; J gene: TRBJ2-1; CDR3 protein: CSVGIGGAGEQFF; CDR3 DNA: TGCAGCGTTGGAATAGGTGGGGCCGGCGAGCAGTTCTTC
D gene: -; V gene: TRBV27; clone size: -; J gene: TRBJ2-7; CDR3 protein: CASSLPDSGGRSEQYF; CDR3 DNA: TGTGCCAGCAGTCTACCCGATAGCGGAGGGAGAAGCGAGCAGTACTTC
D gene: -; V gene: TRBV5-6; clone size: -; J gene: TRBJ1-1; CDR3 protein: CASSFRGEAFF; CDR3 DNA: TGTGCCAGCAGCTTTCGGGGTGAAGCTTTCTTT
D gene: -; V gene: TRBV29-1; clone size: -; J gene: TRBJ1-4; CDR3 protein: CSVEDPRTNEKLFF; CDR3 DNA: TGCAGCGTTGAAGATCCCAGGACTAATGAAAAACTGTTTTTT
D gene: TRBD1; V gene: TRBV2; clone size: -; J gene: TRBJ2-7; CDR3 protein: CASSEAGTGIHEQYF; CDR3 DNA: TGTGCCAGCAGTGAGGCCGGGACAGGGATCCACGAGCAGTACTTC
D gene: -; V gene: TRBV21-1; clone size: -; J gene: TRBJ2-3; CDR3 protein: CASSPLGGSGPPDTQYF; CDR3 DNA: TGTGCCAGCAGCCCCCTGGGAGGTAGCGGTCCCCCAGATACGCAGTATTTT